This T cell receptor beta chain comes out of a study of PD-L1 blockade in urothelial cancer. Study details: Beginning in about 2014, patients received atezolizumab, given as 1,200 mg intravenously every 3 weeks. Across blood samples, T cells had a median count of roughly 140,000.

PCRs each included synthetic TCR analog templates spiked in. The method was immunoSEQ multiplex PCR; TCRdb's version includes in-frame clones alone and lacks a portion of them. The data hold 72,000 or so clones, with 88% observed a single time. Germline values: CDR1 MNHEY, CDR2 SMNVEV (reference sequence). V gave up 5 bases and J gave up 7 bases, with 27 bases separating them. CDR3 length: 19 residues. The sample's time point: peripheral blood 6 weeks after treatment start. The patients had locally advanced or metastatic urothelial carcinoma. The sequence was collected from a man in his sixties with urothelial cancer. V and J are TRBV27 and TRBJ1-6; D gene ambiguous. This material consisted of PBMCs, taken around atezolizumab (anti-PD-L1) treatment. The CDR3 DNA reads TGTGCCAGCAGTCCGGGGTATGGGTCAGGCGCACTTGGGAATTCACCCCTCCACTTT. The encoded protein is CASSPGYGSGALGNSPLHF.